This T cell receptor (beta chain) is drawn from a study of post-analysis software for immune sequencing data (dated by TCRdb to 2014 to 2015). Background on the whole study: The recorded disease courses included relapsing-remitting, secondary progressive and progressive-relapsing multiple sclerosis, and some patients had no subtype annotation. The patient repertoires were set against 10 or so previously published healthy control repertoires from donors whose ages ranged from about 6 to 25 years. A subset of samples was prepared in parallel using single-end sample barcoding, then pooled and co-amplified after Illumina adapter ligation.

This clonotype has more than one count but fewer than ten. The antigen this receptor binds is unknown. Base qualities are not provided; no much larger clone lies one nucleotide away. The germline V gene (reference sequence) sets CDR1 to MNHNY and CDR2 to SVGAGI. Trimming takes 5 bases off V and 4 bases off J; junction bases not matched to a gene: 11. The CDR3 measures 16 amino acids from cysteine to phenylalanine. The DNA shown is the 48-base CDR3, in frame from base 1. To demonstrate the VDJtools post-analysis software, TCR beta repertoires were profiled from the peripheral blood of more than ten young patients with multiple sclerosis. The multiple sclerosis patients were children and adolescents ranging in age from roughly 6 to 15 years. Receptor amplification or capture employed PCR. Sequencing used an Illumina HiSeq 2500. Unique molecular identifiers were incorporated into TCR beta cDNA libraries to reduce PCR and sequencing biases. Every 1 to 10 million input T cells yielded 500,000 or so cDNA molecules, meaning each molecule approximated one T cell. The same protocol used for the earlier healthy control dataset was applied to prepare and sequence the patient libraries. Samples belonging to the same batch were prepared together, multiplexed and sequenced on a shared HiSeq lane. In the authors' own workflow: Raw barcoded reads were processed with MIGEC, discarding single-read molecular identifier groups before consensus assembly and CDR3 extraction. VDJtools was used for post-analysis of the clonotype tables, with diversity normalized by down-sampling every dataset to the smallest sample size. To correct batch-related cross-sample contamination, repertoire overlap clustering matched CDR3 amino acid sequences but not nucleotide sequences. TCRdb passed the public sequencing reads through fastp at Q25 and MiXCR, retaining productive beta sequences. A single entry per CDR3 protein holds the most common genes and DNA from its merged rows. The V and J calls and clone size are TCRdb's, not the authors'. The sample table contains roughly 800,000 distinct CDR3 sequences; only one count was recorded for roughly 50% of them. Of the sample, approximately 4.5% falls within the top ten clones.

Overall study outcomes, separate from this receptor: The multiple sclerosis patient group was slightly younger than the control group. Normalized Chao1 diversity was significantly lower in multiple sclerosis patients than controls, suggesting substantial peripheral T-cell clonal expansion. Strong co-clustering of samples prepared in the same batch was shown by direct clustering with F measure, prompting a batch-effect correction. Significantly higher frequencies in patients than in controls were found for roughly 5 TRBV segments, including TRBV5-6, TRBV5-1 and TRBV20-1.

The rearrangement joined TRBV6-6 to TRBJ1-2, with 9 middle bases fitting TRBD1. The sequence came from a girl aged 5 to 17 with multiple sclerosis. The sequencing input was blood. The DNA is as follows: TGTGCCAGCAGTATGTGGACAGGGGCTTCCACCTATGGCTACACCTTC. Its amino acids are CASSMWTGASTYGYTF.